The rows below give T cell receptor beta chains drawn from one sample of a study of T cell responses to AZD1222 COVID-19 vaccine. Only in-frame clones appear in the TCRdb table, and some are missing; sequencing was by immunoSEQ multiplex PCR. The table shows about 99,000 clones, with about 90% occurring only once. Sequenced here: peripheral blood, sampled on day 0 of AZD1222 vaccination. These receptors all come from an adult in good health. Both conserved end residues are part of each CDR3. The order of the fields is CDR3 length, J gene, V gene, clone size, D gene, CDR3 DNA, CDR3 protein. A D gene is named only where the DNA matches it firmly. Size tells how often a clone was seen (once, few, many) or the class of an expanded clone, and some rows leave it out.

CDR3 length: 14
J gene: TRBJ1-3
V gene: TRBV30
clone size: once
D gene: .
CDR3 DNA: TGTGCCTGGTGGGCGGAATTCTCTGGAAACACCATATATTTT
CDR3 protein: CAWWAEFSGNTIYF

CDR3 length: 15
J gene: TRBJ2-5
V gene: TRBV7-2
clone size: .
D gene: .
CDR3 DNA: TGTGCCAGCAGCTTAGGGTGGGGCCTCCAAGAGACCCAGTACTTC
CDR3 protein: CASSLGWGLQETQYF

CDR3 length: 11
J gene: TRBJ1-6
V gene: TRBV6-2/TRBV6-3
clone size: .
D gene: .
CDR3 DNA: TGTGCCAGCAGTTATAATTCACCCCTCCACTTT
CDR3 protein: CASSYNSPLHF

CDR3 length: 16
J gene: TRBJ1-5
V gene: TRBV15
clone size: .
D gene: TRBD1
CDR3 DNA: TGTGCCACCAGCAGATCGGGACAGGGGGTACATCAGCCCCAGCATTTT
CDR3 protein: CATSRSGQGVHQPQHF

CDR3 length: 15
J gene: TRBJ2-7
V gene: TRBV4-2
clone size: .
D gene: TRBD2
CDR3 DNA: TGTGCCAGCAGCCCCCGGGCGGGGGGAGATTACGAACAGTACTTC
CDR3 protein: CASSPRAGGDYEQYF

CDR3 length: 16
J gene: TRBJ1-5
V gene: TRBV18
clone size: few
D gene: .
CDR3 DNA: TGTGCCAGCTCACCACGGGAACAGGTGGGAAATCAGCCCCAGCATTTT
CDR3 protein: CASSPREQVGNQPQHF

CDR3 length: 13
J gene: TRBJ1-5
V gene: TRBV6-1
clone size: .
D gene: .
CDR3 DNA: TGTGCCAGCAACCCAAATAGCAATCAGCCCCAGCATTTT
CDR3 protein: CASNPNSNQPQHF

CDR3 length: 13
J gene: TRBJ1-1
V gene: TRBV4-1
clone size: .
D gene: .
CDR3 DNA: TGCGCCAGCAGCCAAATCGGGGGGACTGAAGCTTTCTTT
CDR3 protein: CASSQIGGTEAFF

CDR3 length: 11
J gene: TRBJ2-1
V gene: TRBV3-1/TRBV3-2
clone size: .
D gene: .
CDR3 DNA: TGTGCCAGCAGACTATACAATGAGCAGTTCTTC
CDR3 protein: CASRLYNEQFF

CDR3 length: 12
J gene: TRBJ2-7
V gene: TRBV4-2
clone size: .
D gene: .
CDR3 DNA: TGTGCCAGCAGCCAAGGACTCTACGAGCAGTACTTC
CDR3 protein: CASSQGLYEQYF

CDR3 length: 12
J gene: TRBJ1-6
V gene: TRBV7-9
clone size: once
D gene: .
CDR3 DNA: TGTGCCAGCACTGTTGGATCTTCACCCCTCCACTTT
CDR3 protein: CASTVGSSPLHF

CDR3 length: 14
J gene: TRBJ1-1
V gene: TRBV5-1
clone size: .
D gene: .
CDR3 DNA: TGCGCCAGCAGTTCCGGACAGAGGAACACTGAAGCTTTCTTT
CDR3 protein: CASSSGQRNTEAFF

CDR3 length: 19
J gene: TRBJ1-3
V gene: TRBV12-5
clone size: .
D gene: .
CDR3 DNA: TGTGCTAGTGGTTTGGTACTACCACAGAGAGGGGACTCTGGAAACACCATATATTTT
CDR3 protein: CASGLVLPQRGDSGNTIYF

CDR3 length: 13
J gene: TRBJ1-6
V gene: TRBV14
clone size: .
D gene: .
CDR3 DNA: TGTGCCAGCAGCCAAGAGCTTGGAGGGCCCCTCCACTTT
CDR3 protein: CASSQELGGPLHF

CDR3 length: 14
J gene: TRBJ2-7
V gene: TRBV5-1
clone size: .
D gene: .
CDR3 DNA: TGCGCCAGCAGCTTGGATCCAGTCTCCTACGAGCAGTACTTC
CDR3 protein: CASSLDPVSYEQYF

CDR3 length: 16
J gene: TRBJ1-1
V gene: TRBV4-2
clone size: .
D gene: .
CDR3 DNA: TGTGCCAGCAGCCAAGATTTTGGGGGTTCGAACACTGAAGCTTTCTTT
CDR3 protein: CASSQDFGGSNTEAFF

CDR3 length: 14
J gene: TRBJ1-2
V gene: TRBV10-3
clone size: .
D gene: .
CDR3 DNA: TGTGCCATCAGTGAGGGCCCGACAGGTGGAGGCTACACCTTC
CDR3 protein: CAISEGPTGGGYTF

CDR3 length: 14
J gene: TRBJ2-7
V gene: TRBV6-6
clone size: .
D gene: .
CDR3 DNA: TGTGCCAGCAGTTACACCCCAGGGGACTACGAGCAGTACTTC
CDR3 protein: CASSYTPGDYEQYF

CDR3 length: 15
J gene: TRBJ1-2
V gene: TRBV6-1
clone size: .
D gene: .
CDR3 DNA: TGTGCCAGCAGTTCCACAGTTTTAGCTAACTATGGCTACACCTTC
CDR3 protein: CASSSTVLANYGYTF

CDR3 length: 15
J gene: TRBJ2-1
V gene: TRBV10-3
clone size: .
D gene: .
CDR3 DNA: TGTGCCATCAAACAGGGAACCCACCAATACAATGAGCAGTTCTTC
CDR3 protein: CAIKQGTHQYNEQFF

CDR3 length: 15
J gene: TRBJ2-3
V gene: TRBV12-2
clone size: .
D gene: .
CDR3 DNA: TGTGCAAGTCGCCTCCTCCTAGTTGGCACAGATACGCAGTATTTT
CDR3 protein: CASRLLLVGTDTQYF

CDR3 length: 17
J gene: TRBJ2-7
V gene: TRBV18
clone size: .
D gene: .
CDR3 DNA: TGTGCCAGCTCACCCTCGCCTTGGGCACCGAGCTCCTACGAGCAGTACTTC
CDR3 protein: CASSPSPWAPSSYEQYF

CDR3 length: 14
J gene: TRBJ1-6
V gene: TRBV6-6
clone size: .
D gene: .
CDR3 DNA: TGTGCCAGCAGCCCGGGGGGAGGTGGGTCACCCCTCCACTTT
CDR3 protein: CASSPGGGGSPLHF

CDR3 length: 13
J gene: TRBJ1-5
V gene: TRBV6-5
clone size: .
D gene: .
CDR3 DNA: TGTGCCAGCACCACGAATAGCAATCAGCCCCAGCATTTT
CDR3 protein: CASTTNSNQPQHF

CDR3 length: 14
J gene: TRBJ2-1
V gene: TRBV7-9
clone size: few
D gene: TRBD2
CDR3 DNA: TGTGCCAGCAGCTTTAGCGGGGGGGCGTATGAGCAGTTCTTC
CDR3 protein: CASSFSGGAYEQFF

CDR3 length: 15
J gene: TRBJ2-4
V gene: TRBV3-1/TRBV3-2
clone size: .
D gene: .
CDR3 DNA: TGTGCCAGCAGCCTAACAGGGTGGGGCAAAAACATTCAGTACTTC
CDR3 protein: CASSLTGWGKNIQYF

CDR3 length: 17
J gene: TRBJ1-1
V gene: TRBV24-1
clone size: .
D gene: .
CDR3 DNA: TGTGCCACCAGTGATCCCCTCCTTCGGGCAGGAGGTAATATGGCTTTCTTT
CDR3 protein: CATSDPLLRAGGNMAFF

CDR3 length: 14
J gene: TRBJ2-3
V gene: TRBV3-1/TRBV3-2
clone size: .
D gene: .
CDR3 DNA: TGTGCCAGCAGCCACAGCGGGAGCACAGATACGCAGTATTTT
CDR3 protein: CASSHSGSTDTQYF

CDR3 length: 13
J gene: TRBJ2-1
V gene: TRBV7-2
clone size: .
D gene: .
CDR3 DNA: TGTGCCAGCAGCTTAGTGAGACTGGATGAGCAGTTCTTC
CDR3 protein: CASSLVRLDEQFF

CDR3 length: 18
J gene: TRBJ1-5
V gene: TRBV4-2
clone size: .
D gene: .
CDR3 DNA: TGTGCCAGCAGCCAAGATTGGAGCGGGACAAATAGCAATCAGCCCCAGCATTTT
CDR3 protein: CASSQDWSGTNSNQPQHF

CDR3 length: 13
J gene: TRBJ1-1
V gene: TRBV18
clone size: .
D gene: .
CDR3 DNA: TGTGCCAGCTCACCTTCGGTGAACACTGAAGCTTTCTTT
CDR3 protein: CASSPSVNTEAFF

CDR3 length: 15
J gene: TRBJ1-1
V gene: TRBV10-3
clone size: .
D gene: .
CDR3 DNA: TGTGCCATCAGTGAGACTCGGGCCGCCAACACTGAAGCTTTCTTT
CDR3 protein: CAISETRAANTEAFF

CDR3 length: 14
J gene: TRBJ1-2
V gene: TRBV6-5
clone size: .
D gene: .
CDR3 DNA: TGTGCCAGCACCCGCTCGGTACCTAACTATGGCTACACCTTC
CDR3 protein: CASTRSVPNYGYTF

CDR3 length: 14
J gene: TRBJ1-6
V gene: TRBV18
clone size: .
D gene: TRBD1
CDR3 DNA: TGTGCCAGCTCCGCGACAGGGGAAGGTTCACCCCTCCACTTT
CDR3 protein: CASSATGEGSPLHF

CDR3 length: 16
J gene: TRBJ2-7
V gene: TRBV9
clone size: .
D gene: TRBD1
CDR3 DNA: TGTGCCAGCAGCGCCAGCCCGGACAGGGTATTCTACGAGCAGTACTTC
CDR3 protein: CASSASPDRVFYEQYF

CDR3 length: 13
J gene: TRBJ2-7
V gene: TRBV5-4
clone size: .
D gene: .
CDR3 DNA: TGTGCCAGCAGCGACGACAGATCCTACGAGCAGTACTTC
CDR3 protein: CASSDDRSYEQYF

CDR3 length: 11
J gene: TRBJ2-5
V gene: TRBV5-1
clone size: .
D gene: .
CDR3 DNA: TGCGCCAGCAGCTTGGACCAGACCCAGTACTTC
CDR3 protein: CASSLDQTQYF

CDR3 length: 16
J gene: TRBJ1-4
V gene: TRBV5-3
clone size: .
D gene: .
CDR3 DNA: TGTGCCAGAAGCTTGCACAGGGAGAATGAGGGTGAAAAACTGTTTTTT
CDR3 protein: CARSLHRENEGEKLFF

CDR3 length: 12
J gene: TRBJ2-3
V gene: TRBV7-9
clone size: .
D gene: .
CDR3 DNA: TGTGCCAGCAGCTTTGGGTCAGATACGCAGTATTTT
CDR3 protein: CASSFGSDTQYF

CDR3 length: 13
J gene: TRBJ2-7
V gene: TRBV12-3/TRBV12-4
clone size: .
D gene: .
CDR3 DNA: TGTGCCAGCAGCTCCGGGAGCTCCTACGAGCAGTACTTC
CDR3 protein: CASSSGSSYEQYF

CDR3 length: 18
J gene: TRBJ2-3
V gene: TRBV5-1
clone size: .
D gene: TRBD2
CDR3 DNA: TGCGCCAGCCAGGTGTCAGGACTAGCGGCCCGCTTCACAGATACGCAGTATTTT
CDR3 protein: CASQVSGLAARFTDTQYF

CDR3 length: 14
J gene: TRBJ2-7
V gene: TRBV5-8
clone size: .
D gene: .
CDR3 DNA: TGTGCCAGCAGCTTGGGGGACCTAACCTACGAGCAGTACTTC
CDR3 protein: CASSLGDLTYEQYF

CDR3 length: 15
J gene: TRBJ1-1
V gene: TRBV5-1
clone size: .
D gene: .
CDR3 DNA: TGCGCCAGCGGCGAACAGGGAGGGTCGGACACTGAAGCTTTCTTT
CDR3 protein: CASGEQGGSDTEAFF

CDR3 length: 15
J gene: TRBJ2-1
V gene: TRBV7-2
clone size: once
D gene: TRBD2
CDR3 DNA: TGTGCCAGCAGCAAACTGGCTAGCGGGGAAAATGAGCAGTTCTTC
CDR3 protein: CASSKLASGENEQFF

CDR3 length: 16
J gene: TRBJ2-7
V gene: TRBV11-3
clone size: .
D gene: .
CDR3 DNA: TGTGCCAGCAGCCCAGGTATGGGGGACCTCTTCTCTGAGCAGTACTTC
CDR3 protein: CASSPGMGDLFSEQYF

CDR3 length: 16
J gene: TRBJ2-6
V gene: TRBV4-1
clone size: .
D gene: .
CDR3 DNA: TGCGCCAGCAGCCAAGTGACGGGGGCTGGGGCCAACGTCCTGACTTTC
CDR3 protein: CASSQVTGAGANVLTF

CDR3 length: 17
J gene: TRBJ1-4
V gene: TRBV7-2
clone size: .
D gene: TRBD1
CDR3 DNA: TGTGCCAGCAGCTTACTGGGACAGGTGGGGGGCGGTGAAAAACTGTTTTTT
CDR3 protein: CASSLLGQVGGGEKLFF

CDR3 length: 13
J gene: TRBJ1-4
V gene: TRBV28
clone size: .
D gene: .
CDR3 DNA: TGTGCCAGCAGCGACAGCCATTATGAAAAACTGTTTTTT
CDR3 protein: CASSDSHYEKLFF

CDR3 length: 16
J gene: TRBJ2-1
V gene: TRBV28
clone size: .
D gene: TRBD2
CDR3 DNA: TGTGCCAGCAGTTCTTTTGGTAGCGGGGGTTTCGATGAGCAGTTCTTC
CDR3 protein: CASSSFGSGGFDEQFF

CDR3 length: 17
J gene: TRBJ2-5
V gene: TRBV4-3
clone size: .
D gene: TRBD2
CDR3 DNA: TGCGCCAGCAGCCAAGATCAGGGACTAGCGGTCCAAGAGACCCAGTACTTC
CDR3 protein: CASSQDQGLAVQETQYF

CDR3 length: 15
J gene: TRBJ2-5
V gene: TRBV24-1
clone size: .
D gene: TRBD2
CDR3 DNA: TGTGCCACCAGTGAACAGACTAGCGGGGAAGAGACCCAGTACTTC
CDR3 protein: CATSEQTSGEETQYF

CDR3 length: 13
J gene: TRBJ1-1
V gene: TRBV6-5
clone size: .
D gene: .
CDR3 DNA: TGTGCCAGCAGTTACTGGGGGGGCACTGAAGCTTTCTTT
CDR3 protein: CASSYWGGTEAFF

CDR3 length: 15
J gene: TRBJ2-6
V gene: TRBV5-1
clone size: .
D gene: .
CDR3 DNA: TGCGCCAGCAGCGGTGGAGGATCTGGGGCCAACGTCCTGACTTTC
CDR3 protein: CASSGGGSGANVLTF

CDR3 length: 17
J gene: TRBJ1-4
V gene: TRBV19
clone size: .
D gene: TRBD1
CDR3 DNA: TGTGCCAGTAGTATTCTCGTACCGGGACAGGGGGATGAAAAACTGTTTTTT
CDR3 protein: CASSILVPGQGDEKLFF

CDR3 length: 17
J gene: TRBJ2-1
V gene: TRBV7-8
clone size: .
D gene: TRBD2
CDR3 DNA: TGTGCCAGCAGCTTAGGTCGGACTAGCGGGGGTACGGATGAGCAGTTCTTC
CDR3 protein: CASSLGRTSGGTDEQFF

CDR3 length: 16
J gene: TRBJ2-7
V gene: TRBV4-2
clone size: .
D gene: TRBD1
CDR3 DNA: TGTGCCAGCAGCCAAGTTGGGACAGGACTCTCCTACGAGCAGTACTTC
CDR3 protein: CASSQVGTGLSYEQYF

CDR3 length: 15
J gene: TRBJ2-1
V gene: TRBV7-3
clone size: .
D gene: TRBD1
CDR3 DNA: TGTGCCAGCAGCTTAGGCGCGGACAGGGTCTATGAGCAGTTCTTC
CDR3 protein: CASSLGADRVYEQFF

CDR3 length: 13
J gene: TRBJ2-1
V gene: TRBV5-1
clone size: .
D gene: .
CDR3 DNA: TGCGCCAGCAGCTTGGGGGGTTACAATGAGCAGTTCTTC
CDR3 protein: CASSLGGYNEQFF

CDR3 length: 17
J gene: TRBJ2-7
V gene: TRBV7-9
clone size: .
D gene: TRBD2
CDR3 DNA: TGTGCCAGCAGTCCGACTAGCGGGCGACCTAACTCCTACGAGCAGTACTTC
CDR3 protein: CASSPTSGRPNSYEQYF